This entry features one T cell receptor (beta chain) sequence. As yet, its antigen is unknown. Donors in the study were healthy people who gave bone marrow. This entry belongs to a study of cytomegalovirus exposure and HLA in healthy donors. Overall study results and limits: In the analysis, some V segments, TRBV6-2 and TRBV6-3 included, were excluded as indistinguishable.

The CDR3 is 14 residues long. The J segment lost 3 bases and the V segment lost 6 bases, leaving 7 bases of the junction unmatched. Looked up from germline, CDR1 is SNHLY and CDR2 is FYNNEI. The PCR made use of 60 Vbeta and 13 Jbeta primers. Authors' processing steps: Later reanalysis found tens of millions of unique TCR beta chains, roughly 9.9 million of them shared. The assay was immunoSEQ multiplex PCR, and TCRdb's table has in-frame clones only and misses some. V, J and clone size derive from that table, while D and trimming were established from the DNA sequence. The sample holds about 180,000 clones, around four fifths seen once.

The gene calls are TRBV2 and TRBJ2-7; 8 bases agree with TRBD1. Material: PBMCs. This sequence originates from a young man in good health and CMV-seronegative. The CDR3 here is CASRGTGPLYEQYF. The CDR3 coding sequence is TGTGCCAGCAGGGGGACAGGCCCACTCTACGAGCAGTACTTC. The variable domain in full, completed from reference TRBV2 and TRBJ2-7, reads EPEVTQTPSHQVTQMGQEVILRCVPISNHLYFYWYRQILGQKVEFLVSFYNNEISEKSEIFDDQFSVERPDGSNFTLKIRSTKLEDSAMYFCASRGTGPLYEQYFGPGTRLTVT.